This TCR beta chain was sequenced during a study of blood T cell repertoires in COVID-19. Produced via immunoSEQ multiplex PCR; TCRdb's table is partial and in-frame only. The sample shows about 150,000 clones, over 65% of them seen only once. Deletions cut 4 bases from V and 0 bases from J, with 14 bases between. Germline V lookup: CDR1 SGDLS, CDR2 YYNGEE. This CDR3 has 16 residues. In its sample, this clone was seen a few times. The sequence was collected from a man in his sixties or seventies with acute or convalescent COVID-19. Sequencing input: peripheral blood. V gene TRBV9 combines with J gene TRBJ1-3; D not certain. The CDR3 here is CASSPRTVYSGNTIYF. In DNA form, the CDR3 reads TGTGCCAGCAGCCCTCGGACTGTTTACTCTGGAAACACCATATATTTT. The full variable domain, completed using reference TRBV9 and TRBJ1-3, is DSGVTQTPKHLITATGQRVTLRCSPRSGDLSVYWYQQSLDQGLQFLIQYYNGEERAKGNILERFSAQQFPDLHSELNLSSLELGDSALYFCASSPRTVYSGNTIYFGEGSWLTVV.